Listed below are T cell receptor beta chains from one sample, sequenced in a study of cytotoxic CD8 clonotypes in ibrutinib-treated CLL. Method: immunoSEQ multiplex PCR; TCRdb's copy keeps in-frame clones and lacks some. The sample records 150,000 to 200,000 clones, 81% being singletons. The sequences come from PBMCs, collected after 12 months of ibrutinib treatment. The source is a human donor with chronic lymphocytic leukemia. Both conserved end residues are part of each CDR3. The D gene is left open where the match is weak. Size tells how often a clone was seen (once, few, many) or the class of an expanded clone, and some rows leave it out.

d_call | clone_size | j_call | v_call | cdr3_aa | cdr3_nt
. | . | TRBJ2-1 | TRBV19 | CASSWGRGADEQFF | TGTGCCAGTAGTTGGGGACGAGGGGCCGATGAGCAGTTCTTC
. | few | TRBJ1-4 | TRBV2 | CASRAGVREKLFF | TGTGCCAGCAGGGCAGGTGTTCGGGAAAAACTGTTTTTT
. | few | TRBJ2-1 | TRBV7-2 | CASSFWGLSYNEQFF | TGTGCCAGCAGCTTTTGGGGGCTCTCCTACAATGAGCAGTTCTTC
TRBD2 | . | TRBJ2-7 | TRBV27 | CASSSPGGGYEQYF | TGTGCCAGCAGTTCCCCGGGGGGGGGCTACGAGCAGTACTTC
TRBD2 | . | TRBJ2-5 | TRBV2 | CASSDPRTAGALETQYF | TGTGCCAGCAGTGACCCCCGAACAGCGGGAGCGCTGGAGACCCAGTACTTC
. | . | TRBJ1-5 | TRBV28 | CASSLGATNQPQHF | TGTGCCAGCAGTTTAGGGGCCACCAATCAGCCCCAGCATTTT
. | few | TRBJ2-7 | TRBV6-1 | CASSRQGTSYEQYF | TGTGCCAGCAGTCGACAAGGGACCAGCTACGAGCAGTACTTC
TRBD2 | . | TRBJ2-3 | TRBV14 | CASSPLGTSGTTDTQYF | TGTGCCAGCAGCCCCCTGGGGACTAGCGGGACCACAGATACGCAGTATTTT
TRBD2 | . | TRBJ2-2 | TRBV5-6 | CASSQPLGGTGELFF | TGTGCCAGCAGCCAGCCCTTGGGGGGGACCGGGGAGCTGTTTTTT
. | . | TRBJ2-4 | TRBV2 | CASSEIGQGLAKNIQYF | TGTGCCAGCAGTGAAATAGGGCAGGGACTAGCCAAAAACATTCAGTACTTC
. | . | TRBJ1-2 | TRBV9 | CASSVEASLYGYTF | TGTGCCAGCAGCGTAGAGGCCAGCTTATATGGCTACACCTTC
TRBD1 | . | TRBJ1-2 | TRBV5-5 | CASSPRDRGPGGYTF | TGTGCCAGCAGCCCTCGGGACAGGGGGCCTGGAGGCTACACCTTC
. | few | TRBJ1-5 | TRBV18 | CASSRDGFNQPQHF | TGTGCCAGCTCACGGGACGGATTCAATCAGCCCCAGCATTTT
TRBD1 | once | TRBJ1-1 | TRBV28 | CASSPQGVVTEAFF | TGTGCCAGCAGCCCTCAGGGGGTGGTCACTGAAGCTTTCTTT
. | . | TRBJ2-3 | TRBV6-5 | CASRAEKRADTQYF | TGTGCCAGCAGGGCCGAGAAGAGGGCCGATACGCAGTATTTT
TRBD1 | . | TRBJ1-5 | TRBV11-1 | CASSYDRDQPQHF | TGTGCCAGCAGCTACGACAGGGATCAGCCCCAGCATTTT
. | . | TRBJ2-5 | TRBV5-4 | CASSLGHRQETQYF | TGTGCCAGCAGCCTGGGACACAGACAAGAGACCCAGTACTTC
TRBD2 | . | TRBJ2-1 | TRBV2 | CASNQLGTSGRVYNEQFF | TGTGCCAGCAACCAACTCGGGACTAGCGGGAGGGTCTACAATGAGCAGTTCTTC
TRBD2 | once | TRBJ2-1 | TRBV27 | CASSFSSGRKYNEQFF | TGTGCCAGCAGTTTCTCTAGCGGGAGGAAATACAATGAGCAGTTCTTC
TRBD2 | . | TRBJ2-7 | TRBV6-1 | CASRLTSGGPYEQYF | TGTGCCAGCAGATTGACTAGCGGGGGCCCCTACGAGCAGTACTTC
TRBD1 | . | TRBJ2-2 | TRBV4-1 | CASSQGTGANTGELFF | TGCGCCAGCAGCCAAGGCACAGGGGCGAACACCGGGGAGCTGTTTTTT
TRBD1 | . | TRBJ2-2 | TRBV27 | CASSFLRTGGYAGELFF | TGTGCCAGCAGTTTCCTCCGGACAGGGGGATACGCCGGGGAGCTGTTTTTT
. | . | TRBJ1-5 | TRBV28 | CASSLKGYAIQPQHF | TGTGCCAGCAGTTTAAAGGGGTATGCAATTCAGCCCCAGCATTTT
. | . | TRBJ1-2 | TRBV27 | CASSLSLRGDGYTF | TGTGCCAGCAGTTTATCGCTCAGGGGAGATGGCTACACCTTC
. | . | TRBJ2-2 | TRBV7-6 | CASSLLHTGELFF | TGTGCCAGCAGCTTATTGCACACCGGGGAGCTGTTTTTT
TRBD2 | once | TRBJ2-1 | TRBV7-3 | CASSLRLAGGFNEQFF | TGTGCCAGCAGCTTGCGATTAGCGGGGGGGTTCAATGAGCAGTTCTTC
. | . | TRBJ2-1 | TRBV19 | CASSMGLGDQEQFF | TGTGCCAGTAGTATGGGGCTGGGGGATCAAGAGCAGTTCTTC
. | . | TRBJ2-1 | TRBV7-2 | CASSPTLASNYEQFF | TGTGCCAGCAGCCCGACCCTGGCTAGTAACTATGAGCAGTTCTTC
. | . | TRBJ2-1 | TRBV7-8 | CASSLVSGGMHEQFF | TGTGCCAGCAGCTTAGTATCTGGGGGGATGCATGAGCAGTTCTTC
TRBD2 | . | TRBJ2-3 | TRBV28 | CASSLGLTGGDTQYF | TGTGCCAGCAGTCTCGGGCTAACGGGAGGAGATACGCAGTATTTT
. | . | TRBJ2-2 | TRBV7-8 | CATLDVGELFF | TGTGCCACCCTGGACGTCGGGGAGCTGTTTTTT
. | . | TRBJ2-7 | TRBV6-1 | CASSEGWMYEQYF | TGTGCCAGCAGTGAGGGGTGGATGTACGAGCAGTACTTC
TRBD1 | . | TRBJ1-2 | TRBV6-6 | CASSRGRVVNYGYTF | TGTGCCAGCTCCAGGGGGCGCGTAGTTAACTATGGCTACACCTTC
. | . | TRBJ1-5 | TRBV7-2 | CASSPYNQPQHF | TGTGCCAGCAGCCCCTACAATCAGCCCCAGCATTTT
. | . | TRBJ2-1 | TRBV6-5 | CASSYGSDGPYNEQFF | TGTGCCAGCAGTTACGGTTCGGATGGGCCCTACAATGAGCAGTTCTTC
TRBD1 | once | TRBJ2-7 | TRBV7-2 | CASSLRPDRAYGQYF | TGTGCCAGCTCCCTAAGACCGGACAGGGCCTACGGGCAGTACTTC
TRBD1 | few | TRBJ1-2 | TRBV27 | CASSRTGYGYTF | TGTGCCAGCAGCCGGACAGGCTATGGCTACACCTTC
. | . | TRBJ2-6 | TRBV7-2 | CASSQQKVNVLTF | TGTGCCAGCAGCCAGCAGAAGGTCAACGTCCTGACTTTC
. | . | TRBJ2-3 | TRBV9 | CASSVEVTGSQYF | TGTGCCAGCAGCGTAGAGGTAACAGGTTCCCAGTATTTT
. | . | TRBJ2-5 | TRBV5-1 | CASSLAGTMGQETQYF | TGCGCCAGCAGCTTGGCCGGCACTATGGGACAAGAGACCCAGTACTTC
. | . | TRBJ2-1 | TRBV4-2 | CASSQDLARRNEQFF | TGTGCCAGCAGCCAAGATTTGGCTAGGAGGAATGAGCAGTTCTTC
. | . | TRBJ2-7 | TRBV18 | CASSPPGAPREQYF | TGTGCCAGCTCACCACCGGGTGCCCCAAGGGAGCAGTACTTC
TRBD2 | few | TRBJ2-7 | TRBV20-1 | CSATSGYEQYF | TGCAGTGCTACTAGCGGTTACGAGCAGTACTTC
TRBD1 | . | TRBJ1-2 | TRBV6-6 | CASTIDRAVGYTF | TGTGCCAGCACCATTGACAGGGCTGTTGGCTACACCTTC
TRBD1 | . | TRBJ1-1 | TRBV2 | CASSGTGDTEAFF | TGTGCCAGCAGTGGGACAGGGGACACTGAAGCTTTCTTT